This T cell receptor (beta chain) was observed in a study of early T cells in non-severe SARS-CoV-2 infection. Turning to the study itself: Bulk RNA taken from unsorted whole blood was sequenced, leaving chains unpaired. Study-wide points: In VDJdb matching, anti-spike CD8 responses were favored while private and CD4 specificities went missing.

About this clonotype: What it binds is unknown.

Researchers tagged individual cDNA molecules with unique molecular identifiers. MiXCR, run by TCRdb on the 5' RACE reads, gives a single entry per CDR3 protein. The repertoire holds fewer than 65,000 distinct CDR3 sequences, approximately 9.7% seen once, with around 21% in the top ten. Sample: whole blood. The sequence came from an adult who was a healthcare worker with PCR-confirmed SARS-CoV-2 infection or an uninfected control (not recorded which).

The CDR3 coding sequence is TGTGCCAGCAGCGTCGAAGCGGGAGAGACCCAGTACTTC. Its protein product is CASSVEAGETQYF. This chain links TRBV9 with TRBJ2-5, with D perhaps TRBD2 (6 bases). The CDR3 length is 13 residues. CDR1 is SGDLS and CDR2 is YYNGEE in the germline V gene. V was cut by 2 bases and J by 4 bases, with 9 bases left in between. Drawing the rest from reference TRBV9 and TRBJ2-5, the complete variable domain is DSGVTQTPKHLITATGQRVTLRCSPRSGDLSVYWYQQSLDQGLQFLIQYYNGEERAKGNILERFSAQQFPDLHSELNLSSLELGDSALYFCASSVEAGETQYFGPGTRLLVL.